Given below is one T cell receptor (beta chain) in context. This clone is a singleton in its sample. It has no known antigen specificity. An end of the junction differs from the germline gene, which may be a read error. The data derive from a study of shared clonotypes between healthy human individuals (dated by TCRdb to 2020 to 2022). About the full investigation: The cohort included a few men and a couple of women between 18 and 49 years of age. Per donor, three plates each were used for CD4 naive and CD4 memory, two for CD8 naive, and one for CD8 memory. To estimate repertoire size and how much clonotypes are shared between individuals, the study performed deep sequencing of blood TCR repertoires from about five healthy adults. To increase sequencing depth and limit assay-specific biases, TCR repertoire library preparation and sequencing were carried out by different laboratories using diverse techniques. Each donor's leukapheresis produced roughly between roughly 0.94 and 9.5 billion PBMCs.

The donors were healthy, HIV-negative adults with no recently reported acute infections or vaccinations. Every donor was a Caucasian adult living in Nashville, Tennessee, USA. CD4+ T cells were enriched by magnetic negative selection; naive cells were then positively selected on CD45RA, and the negative fraction formed the memory subset. Blood was collected by leukapheresis, and PBMCs were isolated by Ficoll-Histopaque density gradient centrifugation and then cryopreserved in liquid nitrogen vapor phase. Analytical flow cytometry was used to check the purity and quantity of every magnetically sorted T cell population. Genomic DNA was isolated from each sorted fraction and quantified by UV absorbance on a Nanodrop 2000c. General conclusions and limits of the study: Because the study included only a small number of donors, the genetic and exposure-history diversity represented was limited. Estimated clonotype richness was generally larger for naive than for memory subsets. Sampling was restricted to blood, and TCR repertoires in tissues likely differ from the TCR repertoires found in blood. Compared with non-shared clonotypes, the clonotypes found in all four sorted-subset donors had higher generation probabilities. Rarefaction of sorted-subset datasets indicated incomplete sequencing despite the large sequencing depth. About 5% of naive CD4, approximately 3.7% of naive CD8, around 2.3% of memory CD4, and approximately 0.39% of memory CD8 clonotypes were shared across a few donors. Based on pairwise subsampling, the degree of clonotype sharing among donors was expected to be affected by sequencing depth.

TCR CDR3 regions were amplified from genomic DNA by multiplex PCR using the deep immunoSEQ assay. Extracted genomic DNA from each cell subset was distributed evenly across all wells of several immunoSEQ 96-well plates, and each plate was treated as a replicate. For sorted subsets, about 200 ng genomic DNA, equal to 30,000 or so T cell genomes, was loaded into each replicate PCR. Purified libraries were measured with a Qubit 3.0 fluorometer, size-checked on a Bioanalyzer 2100, and measured again with the KAPA Library Quantification kit. Every immunoSEQ 96-well plate was sequenced on a dedicated single-read 150-cycle Illumina NextSeq 550 flow cell. For the original study's pipeline: Because the immunoSEQ output included only junctional sequences and no quality scores, the filtering could not be the same as the filtering used for full-length reads. Sequences were annotated with PyIR, a Python wrapper for IgBLAST v1.9, using IMGT germline references to assign V/J genes and CDR3. Reads with weak V/J assignments (E-value above 1e-6), missing CDR3, stop codons, out-of-frame junctions, or ambiguous translated residues were removed. V3J clonotypes were defined as sequences sharing the same inferred V gene, J gene, and CDR3 amino acid sequence. To compute the percentage overlap between repertoires, the number of shared unique clonotypes was divided by the size of the smaller repertoire. Repertoire richness was assessed with RTK rarefaction, the Chao1 estimator, and Recon v2.1 estimates of unobserved clonotypes. Generation probabilities were computed with OLGA for all TCRbeta clonotypes obtained by the gDNA method from a handful of donors. The table was pulled from immuneACCESS by TCRdb, which kept in-frame rearrangements only. Such tables lose some clones; where checked, under half of the loss comes from unresolved V genes, and the rest has no known cause. V, J and clone size reflect that table, while D and trimming were determined from the DNA. In all, the sample holds approximately 1,500,000 clones, and about 98% of those were seen once. The ten biggest clones cover roughly 0.4% of the sample.

The CDR3 has 13 amino acids, counting the end cysteine and phenylalanine. The retained sequence is limited to the CDR3, 39 bases, with the frame set at the first base. The germline V gene (reference sequence) gives CDR1 as SSHAT and CDR2 as FNYEAQ. Material: naive CD4+ T cells sorted from blood. The label giving this sample's cell subset or site can be read as: CD45RA+ positively selected. The TCR was taken from a man younger than 45 in good health. The chain uses TRBV7-7 and TRBJ1-1; the D gene cannot be named for sure. The encoded CDR3 is CASSPQMNTEAFF. The nucleotide sequence reads TGTGCTAGCAGCCCGCAGATGAACACTGAAGCTTTCTTT.